The 20 T cell receptor beta chains below come from one sample, sequenced in a study of PD-1 blockade in classical Hodgkin lymphoma. Time point here: cycle 4 day 1 (C4D1), after 6 weeks of nivolumab. Relapse after autologous stem cell transplantation occurred in every patient, and brentuximab vedotin exposure varied. Repertoires were generated with immunoSEQ multiplex PCR, while TCRdb's copy carries only in-frame clones and drops some. Among about 41,000 clones, about two thirds were seen once, and the ten largest hold under 3%. The sequencing used peripheral blood mononuclear cells (PBMCs), collected before the fourth cycle of nivolumab. The receptors stem from a human donor with classical Hodgkin lymphoma.

The V call is TRBV6-1, the J call TRBJ1-5; a possible D gene is TRBD1 (6 bases). There are 15 residues in the CDR3. Germline assignment: CDR1 MNHNS and CDR2 SASEGT. Trimming shortened V by 4 bases and J by 3 bases, and 13 bases separated the two germline ends. The chain's CDR3 is CASSGPQGLNQPQHF. In DNA, the CDR3 is TGTGCCAGCAGTGGACCACAGGGACTCAATCAGCCCCAGCATTTT.

This clone was observed at least ten times. V usage is TRBV7-8 and J usage is TRBJ1-4; maybe TRBD1 (6 bases). Per the germline V gene, CDR1 is SGHVS and CDR2 is FQNEAQ. V lost 7 bases, J lost 6 bases, and 15 bases lay in between. This CDR3 has 14 amino acids. CDR3 sequence: CASTSGGEHEKLFF. In nucleotides, the CDR3 is TGTGCCAGCACCTCGGGGGGCGAACATGAAAAACTGTTTTTT.

The CDR3 loop reads CASSMKGTHTEAFF. The CDR3 DNA reads TGTGCCAGTAGTATGAAGGGGACACACACTGAAGCTTTCTTT. The chain employs TRBV19 and TRBJ1-1; a possible D gene is TRBD1 (6 bases). Trimming removed 3 bases from V and 3 bases from J, with 11 bases in between. This CDR3 contains 14 residues. Germline V gives CDR1 LNHDA, CDR2 SQIVND (reference sequence).

The CDR3 spells CASSPWLEASTDTQYF. The DNA of the CDR3 is TGTGCCAGCAGCCCCTGGTTGGAGGCTAGCACAGATACGCAGTATTTT. The chain combines TRBV11-2 with TRBJ2-3; D may be TRBD2 (5 bases). The CDR3 has 16 residues. Germline loops: CDR1 SGHAT, CDR2 FQNNGV. Trimming cost V 5 bases and J 0 bases, with 15 bases left between them.

Only a few counts were recorded for this clone. The rearrangement links TRBV9 to TRBJ2-2; tentatively, D is TRBD1 (5 bases). Germline assignment: CDR1 SGDLS and CDR2 YYNGEE. There are 11 residues in the CDR3. V was shortened by 5 bases and J by 7 bases, with 6 bases between the two germline ends. The CDR3 loop reads CASRQGGELFF. The DNA for the CDR3 is TGTGCCAGCAGGCAGGGCGGGGAGCTGTTTTTT.

V usage is TRBV10-2 and J usage is TRBJ2-1; 7 positions match TRBD1. CDR3 length equals 12 residues. Losses at the gene ends were 6 bases for V and 9 bases for J; bases not matched to a gene: 5. Germline V gene data show CDR1 as WSHSY and CDR2 as SAAADI. CDR3 sequence reads: CASRLQGTEQFF. DNA of the CDR3: TGCGCCAGCAGGTTACAGGGGACTGAGCAGTTCTTC.

V is TRBV5-4 and J is TRBJ2-7; 9 bases are a match to TRBD2. Germline assignment: CDR1 SGHNT and CDR2 YYREEE (reference sequence). This CDR3 spans 14 amino acids. V gave up 5 bases and J gave up 2 bases; unmatched junction bases: 5. CDR3 in DNA: TGTGCCAGCAGTACTAGCGGGCGTCCCTACGAGCAGTACTTC. It encodes CASSTSGRPYEQYF.

This clone was recorded many times. The chain links TRBV19 to TRBJ2-6, with 7 bases that match TRBD1. Germline CDR1 reads LNHDA; CDR2 reads SQIVND (reference sequence). The trim removed 5 bases at V and 2 bases at J, leaving 3 bases unmatched. This CDR3 contains 15 residues. CDR3 bases: TGTGCCAGTAGTGCCACAGGGGCTGGGGCCAACGTCCTGACTTTC. It translates to CASSATGAGANVLTF.

This chain uses TRBV28 with TRBJ1-5, with D possibly being TRBD1 (5 bases). Per the germline V gene, CDR1 is MDHEN and CDR2 is SYDVKM. The CDR3 has 14 amino acids. V shed 3 bases and J shed 7 bases, with 13 bases lying between them. CDR3 coding DNA: TGTGCCAGCAGTTTCGGGGCGGTGAGACAGCCCCAGCATTTT. Amino acids: CASSFGAVRQPQHF.

The chain combines TRBV2 with TRBJ1-6; D may be TRBD1 (5 bases). Trimming took 7 bases from V and 0 from J, leaving 10 bases between them. CDR3 size: 15 residues. Looked up from germline, CDR1 is SNHLY and CDR2 is FYNNEI. This CDR3 reads CASNQGGSYNSPLHF. The CDR3 nucleotides read TGTGCCAGCAATCAGGGAGGCTCCTATAATTCACCCCTCCACTTT.

This clone was observed a few times. V gene TRBV7-6 combines with J gene TRBJ2-1; D is unresolved. Germline CDR1 SGHVS, CDR2 FNYEAQ. V was shortened by 1 base and J by 3 bases, with 7 bases between the two germline ends. CDR3 length: 14 amino acids. Here the CDR3 DNA reads TGTGCCAGCAGCTTAGGGTTAGTCTACAATGAGCAGTTCTTC. Translating it yields CASSLGLVYNEQFF.

The gene calls are TRBV29-1 and TRBJ2-5, with D perhaps matching TRBD2 (5 bases). Trimming removed 4 bases from V and 0 bases from J, with 12 bases in between. Germline CDR1 and CDR2: SQVTM and ANQGSEA. CDR3 length: 14 amino acids. Written as DNA, the CDR3 is TGCAGCGTTGTGGCGGGTGCGTACCAAGAGACCCAGTACTTC. Protein product: CSVVAGAYQETQYF.

This sequence joins TRBV9 and TRBJ2-2, with TRBD2 matching 7 bases. CDR1 and CDR2 from the germline V gene are SGDLS and YYNGEE. V lost 3 bases and J lost 5; bases outside the gene matches: 7. CDR3 length: 15 residues. This chain's CDR3 is CASSGDTGGTGELFF. In DNA form, the CDR3 reads TGTGCCAGCAGCGGTGATACGGGGGGAACCGGGGAGCTGTTTTTT.

CDR3 residues: CASSLLGENTEAFF. CDR3 bases: TGTGCCAGCAGCTTACTGGGTGAGAACACTGAAGCTTTCTTT. This chain joins TRBV7-6 and TRBJ1-1; D is uncertain. V was shortened by 2 bases and J by 1 base, with 8 bases between the two germline ends. Germline values: CDR1 SGHVS, CDR2 FNYEAQ. The CDR3 sequence is 14 residues long.

This clone was observed a single time. The chain carries TRBV18 and TRBJ2-3, with 7 bases fitting TRBD1. The junction had 5 bases not matched to a gene; V was cut back by 4 bases and J by 1 base. The CDR3 totals 15 residues. CDR1 and CDR2 (germline): KGHSH, LQKENI. This CDR3 reads CASSRGQVGTDTQYF. As DNA, the CDR3 is TGTGCCAGCTCACGAGGACAGGTCGGCACAGATACGCAGTATTTT.

The chain combines TRBV11-2 with TRBJ1-2; no reliable D call. From germline, CDR1 is SGHAT and CDR2 FQNNGV. This CDR3 contains 15 residues. V shed 5 bases and J shed 2 bases, with 15 bases lying between them. CDR3 DNA: TGTGCCAGCAGCCAAGAATCGGGAATCAACTATGGCTACACCTTC. It translates to CASSQESGINYGYTF. Complete variable domain (other parts from reference TRBV11-2 and TRBJ1-2): EAGVAQSPRYKIIEKRQSVAFWCNPISGHATLYWYQQILGQGPKLLIQFQNNGVVDDSQLPKDRFSAERLKGVDSTLKIQPAKLEDSAVYLCASSQESGINYGYTFGSGTRLTVV.

This chain uses TRBV11-3 with TRBJ2-7; 7 bases are a match to TRBD2. Germline V gene lookup returns CDR1 SGHNT and CDR2 YENEEA. There are 13 residues in the CDR3. J gave up 3 bases and V 2 bases, and 1 base lay outside the gene matches. CDR3 protein: CASSLTSVYEQYF. CDR3 sequence (DNA): TGTGCCAGCAGCTTAACTAGCGTCTACGAGCAGTACTTC.

The rearrangement joins TRBV5-5 to TRBJ2-7; the match to TRBD1 covers 7 bases. The V and J ends lost 4 bases and 2 bases, in that order; junction bases with no gene match: 9. This CDR3 comprises 15 residues. Germline V lookup: CDR1 SGHKS, CDR2 YYEKEE (reference sequence). The CDR3: CASSPQGEGAYEQYF. CDR3 nucleotide sequence: TGTGCCAGCAGCCCGCAGGGGGAAGGAGCCTACGAGCAGTACTTC.

This clone has more than one count but fewer than ten. The chain joins TRBV27 to TRBJ2-7, with 11 bases fitting TRBD2. Unmatched junction bases numbered 5, after V lost 0 bases and J lost 7 bases. The CDR3 sequence is 15 residues long. CDR1 MNHEY and CDR2 SMNVEV come from the germline V gene (reference sequence). The CDR3 region is CASSLSSGGAWEQYF. In DNA, the CDR3 is TGTGCCAGCAGTTTATCTAGCGGGGGGGCCTGGGAGCAGTACTTC.

The table lists this clone with a few counts. The chain has TRBV6-5 and TRBJ1-1; D is unclear. V lost 4 bases to trimming and J lost 7 bases, with 13 bases between them. This CDR3 spans 13 amino acids. Germline CDR1 MNHEY, CDR2 SVGAGI. The CDR3, as DNA: TGTGCCAGCAGTTTTGAGGCCGAGGTTGAAGCTTTCTTT. It specifies CASSFEAEVEAFF.